This TCR beta chain was captured in a study of blood T cell repertoires in COVID-19. Study-wide context: COVID-19 samples from acute and convalescent phases originated in the United States, Italy and Spain. Sources were T cells, B-cell-depleted T cells, or PBMCs; the material itself was cDNA or gDNA.

Patients in Seattle were enrolled during active infection, then followed longitudinally. How the authors handled the data: Estimation of nucleated cell counts relied on the amplification of reference gene primers. Sequenced by immunoSEQ multiplex PCR; TCRdb stores in-frame clones only, minus some. V and J calls and clone size are given by that table; D and trimming were obtained from the DNA. The repertoire holds about 150,000 clones, with roughly 93% as singletons. Germline-derived CDR1 and CDR2 are MGHRA and YSYEKL. The V gene end was trimmed by 1 base and the J gene end by 4 bases; junction bases not matched to a gene: 7. CDR3 length: 16 amino acids.

The sequence came from a man younger than 35 with COVID-19, enrolled during active disease. This chain connects TRBV4-1 to TRBJ2-7; 10 bases are a match to TRBD1. Sample: peripheral blood. The CDR3: CASSQGRGTGEYEQYF. The DNA of the CDR3 is TGCGCCAGCAGCCAAGGGCGGGGGACAGGGGAGTACGAGCAGTACTTC.